The T cell receptor (beta chain) under discussion was sequenced for a study of blood T cell repertoires in COVID-19. Study information: The study drew acute and convalescent COVID-19 samples from the United States, Italy and Spain. T cells, B-cell-depleted T cells, or PBMCs supplied cDNA or gDNA.

Authors' analysis steps: Amplification from reference gene primers served as the basis for estimated nucleated cell counts. This table comes from immunoSEQ multiplex PCR, and its TCRdb copy is limited to in-frame clones, with some not included. For V, J and clone size, that table is used; D and trimming come from the DNA. The sample lists under 350,000 clones; roughly nine tenths were seen once. CDR3 size: 14 residues. V dropped 3 bases and J dropped 4; count of bases not matched to a gene: 6. Germline V gene data show CDR1 as SGDLS and CDR2 as YYNGEE. The chain couples TRBV9 to TRBJ2-5, with TRBD2 matching 7 bases. The clonotype originates from a man aged 18 to 29 with active or convalescent COVID-19. Specimen: peripheral blood. As DNA, the CDR3 is TGTGCCAGCAGCGCTCTCGGGGGGTCAGAGACCCAGTACTTC. Encoded protein: CASSALGGSETQYF.